This TCR beta chain was documented in a study of T cells in Graves' hyperthyroidism and ophthalmopathy. Graves' hyperthyroidism is called stable when ophthalmopathy does not progress within 18 months. Diagnostic assessment was based on clinical symptoms, serum thyroxine and TRAb, thyroid ultrasound and orbital computed tomography. Researchers amplified the TCR beta CDR3 regions from RNA transcripts. HTBI primers were the set used in a first-round RT-PCR of the TCR CDR3. TCRdb reanalysed the multiplex PCR reads using MiXCR and keeps one entry per CDR3 protein. The sample lists approximately 380,000 distinct CDR3 sequences, 15% to 20% occurring once. On this clonotype: Its antigen is currently unknown.

Study-wide results and limits: The majority of expanded thyroid clonotypes above 0.001 also appeared in blood.

The TCR was taken from a woman in her late teens or twenties with Graves' hyperthyroidism. The specimen was blood.

Here the CDR3 DNA reads TGCGCCAGCAGCTTGCGGAAACTGAGTGCAGGGGAGAACACTGAAGCTTTCTTT. Translating it yields CASSLRKLSAGENTEAFF. The rearrangement joins TRBV5-1 to TRBJ1-1; perhaps TRBD1 as D (6 bases). CDR3 length: 18 residues. Trimming left V 1 base short and J 1 base short, with 20 bases between. The germline CDR1 and CDR2 sequences are SGHRS and YFSETQ.